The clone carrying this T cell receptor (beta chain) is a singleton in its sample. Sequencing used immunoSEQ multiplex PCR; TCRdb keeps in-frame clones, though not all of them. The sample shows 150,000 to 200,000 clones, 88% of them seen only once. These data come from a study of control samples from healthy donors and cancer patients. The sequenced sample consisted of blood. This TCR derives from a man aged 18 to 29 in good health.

In DNA form, the CDR3 reads TGTGCCAGCAGTTTTGACGGTCCGAACACTGAAGCTTTCTTT. Translated: CASSFDGPNTEAFF. J is TRBJ1-1 and V is TRBV6-2 or TRBV6-3; D not certain. The length of the CDR3 is 14 residues. V lost 4 bases to trimming and J lost 1 base, with 10 bases between them. Germline CDR1 is MNHEY and CDR2 is SVGEGT.